These T cell receptor beta chains were read from a single sample in a study of T cells after yellow fever vaccination. From the 5' RACE reads, TCRdb called clonotypes with MiXCR, one entry per CDR3 protein. The sample has around 360,000 distinct CDR3 sequences, roughly 11% seen once. This material consisted of PBMCs, taken on the day of the first yellow fever vaccination. The origin of the receptors is a man between 18 and 35 years old who received the YFV17D yellow fever vaccine. Each CDR3 is given with its conserved first and last residue. A D gene is named only where the DNA matches it firmly. The size entry is marked missing in some rows and otherwise reads once, few, many or a size class.

TRBJ2-5,TRBV4-3,-,many,TGCGCCAGCAGCCAAGAGGTGACAGGGAGGGAGACCCAGTACTTC,CASSQEVTGRETQYF
TRBJ2-3,TRBV5-1,-,-,TGCGCCAGCAGCTCGGACAGAAATACGCAGTATTTT,CASSSDRNTQYF
TRBJ2-2,TRBV6-1,-,-,TGTGCCAGCATGATAGCCCCTCTAGCTACCGGGGAGCTGTTTTTT,CASMIAPLATGELFF
TRBJ2-2,TRBV7-9,TRBD2,-,TGTGCCAGCAGCTTCGGACTAGCGACTACCGGGGAGCTGTTTTTT,CASSFGLATTGELFF
TRBJ1-1,TRBV24-1,-,few,TGTGCCACCAGGGGTGGGGGATCTTTGAACACTGAAGCTTTCTTT,CATRGGGSLNTEAFF
TRBJ2-2,TRBV28,TRBD1,many,TGTGCCAGCGGGACAGACACCGGGGAGCTGTTTTTT,CASGTDTGELFF
TRBJ2-7,TRBV7-9,TRBD2,few,TGTGCCAGCAGCTATCCGGGACTAGCGGTAGAGCAGTACTTC,CASSYPGLAVEQYF
TRBJ1-6,TRBV4-3,TRBD1,few,TGCGCCAGCAGCCGGGAAGTAACAGGGGGTTACGATAATTCACCCCTCCACTTT,CASSREVTGGYDNSPLHF
TRBJ1-1,TRBV5-4,-,-,TGTGCCAGCAGCTACGAGGCAGGGGAAGCTTTCTTT,CASSYEAGEAFF
TRBJ2-3,TRBV10-3,-,-,TGTGCCATCTCTAGGGAGAGCACAGATACGCAGTATTTT,CAISRESTDTQYF
TRBJ1-1,TRBV7-3,-,-,TGTGCCAGCAGCCGATTTGGGGCAATGAACACTGAAGCTTTCTTT,CASSRFGAMNTEAFF
TRBJ1-2,TRBV5-1,-,-,TGCGCCAGCAGCTTGACGGGGGCCCCCGCCGGCTACACCTTC,CASSLTGAPAGYTF
TRBJ1-2,TRBV7-4,-,-,TGTGCCAGCAGCTTAGGTCGGATGGGCACCTATGGCTACACCTTC,CASSLGRMGTYGYTF
TRBJ1-1,TRBV5-5,-,few,TGTGCCAGCAGCTTAGAGATCACTATGAGGGGCACTGAAGCTTTCTTT,CASSLEITMRGTEAFF
TRBJ2-1,TRBV27,-,many,TGTGCCAGCAGTTGGCGGGGATGGGGCGAGCAGTTCTTC,CASSWRGWGEQFF
TRBJ1-1,TRBV4-1,-,few,TGCGCCAGCAGCCAAGAAGCATGGAACACTGAAGCTTTCTTT,CASSQEAWNTEAFF
TRBJ1-3,TRBV20-1,TRBD1,-,TGCAGTGCTCATCCTCCGGGACAGGGGGGAAACACCATATATTTT,CSAHPPGQGGNTIYF
TRBJ2-1,TRBV29-1,-,few,TGCATCGCCGATCGGGGGTACAATGAGCAGTTCTTC,CIADRGYNEQFF
TRBJ1-4,TRBV29-1,-,-,TGCAGTCCGGTTGCAACTAATGAAAAACTGTTTTTT,CSPVATNEKLFF
TRBJ2-1,TRBV7-2,TRBD2,-,TGTGCCAGCAGCTCGCTGGGGGTAGCGGGGGGTAATGAGCAGTTCTTC,CASSSLGVAGGNEQFF